These T cell receptor beta chains were read from a single sample in a study of T cell responses to AZD1222 COVID-19 vaccine. The method was immunoSEQ multiplex PCR; TCRdb's version includes in-frame clones alone and lacks a portion of them. The sample has about 140,000 clones, 88% seen once. The sequences come from peripheral blood, collected 28 days after the second AZD1222 dose. The receptors were sampled from an adult who received the AZD1222 COVID-19 vaccine. Both conserved end residues are part of each CDR3. The D gene is left open where the match is weak. Not every row has a clone size; where given, it reads once, few, many or a size class.

V	J	D	size	CDR3	DNA
TRBV10-2	TRBJ1-2	.	.	CASSDPGNYGYTF	TGCGCCAGCAGTGATCCCGGGAACTATGGCTACACCTTC
TRBV5-1	TRBJ2-7	TRBD2	.	CASKAGAGDFYEQYF	TGCGCCAGCAAGGCCGGGGCGGGAGATTTCTACGAGCAGTACTTC
TRBV19	TRBJ1-4	.	.	CASSIRQGTTNEKLFF	TGTGCCAGTAGTATTAGGCAGGGGACAACTAATGAAAAACTGTTTTTT
TRBV11-3	TRBJ1-3	.	.	CASYIKARKTGNTIYF	TGTGCCAGCTACATCAAGGCACGCAAGACCGGAAACACCATATATTTT
TRBV7-2	TRBJ2-1	TRBD2	.	CASSLNGGASYNEQFF	TGTGCCAGCAGCTTAAACGGGGGGGCGTCCTACAATGAGCAGTTCTTC
TRBV28	TRBJ2-7	TRBD2	few	CASSPSRGRAGLGEQYF	TGTGCCAGCAGTCCCTCTCGGGGAAGAGCGGGGCTAGGGGAGCAGTACTTC
TRBV5-5	TRBJ2-7	TRBD1	once	CASSLEGQGVKQYF	TGTGCCAGCAGCTTGGAGGGACAGGGAGTGAAGCAGTACTTC
TRBV15	TRBJ2-3	TRBD2	few	CATSTGGGRIPDTQYF	TGTGCCACCAGCACCGGGGGGGGTAGGATACCAGATACGCAGTATTTT
TRBV7-3	TRBJ1-2	.	.	CASSLSGLDGYTF	TGTGCCAGCAGCTTATCAGGGCTCGATGGCTACACCTTC
TRBV11-2	TRBJ2-7	TRBD2	.	CASSSLAGGVGQYF	TGTGCCAGCAGCTCCCTAGCGGGAGGTGTCGGGCAGTACTTC
TRBV28	TRBJ2-1	.	.	CASSALSSAGNEQFF	TGTGCCAGCAGTGCCCTCTCTAGTGCGGGGAATGAGCAGTTCTTC
TRBV2	TRBJ2-7	.	.	CASSVIGVFQYF	TGTGCCAGCAGTGTTATCGGGGTTTTCCAGTACTTC
TRBV28	TRBJ2-5	.	.	CASSLWSEKETQYF	TGTGCCAGCAGTTTATGGTCGGAAAAAGAGACCCAGTACTTC
TRBV28	TRBJ2-1	TRBD2	.	CASSFETSGAYNEQFF	TGTGCCAGCAGTTTCGAGACTAGCGGGGCCTACAATGAGCAGTTCTTC
TRBV7-2	TRBJ2-3	TRBD1	.	CASSVQGSTDTQYF	TGTGCCAGCAGCGTACAGGGGTCCACAGATACGCAGTATTTT
TRBV28	TRBJ1-4	.	.	CASSSNEKLFF	TGTGCCAGCAGCAGTAATGAAAAACTGTTTTTT
TRBV4-1	TRBJ2-7	.	.	CASSQGGGGLYEQYF	TGCGCCAGCAGCCAAGGGGGAGGGGGATTGTACGAGCAGTACTTC
TRBV30	TRBJ1-6	.	.	CACTGNSPLHF	TGTGCCTGTACAGGGAATTCACCCCTCCACTTT
TRBV9	TRBJ1-2	.	.	CASSVGSTPSRGYTF	TGTGCCAGCAGCGTCGGGTCTACTCCCTCACGGGGCTACACCTTC
TRBV6-5	TRBJ1-2	.	.	CASSPRTDYGYTF	TGTGCCAGCAGCCCGCGGACAGATTATGGCTACACCTTC
TRBV29-1	TRBJ1-4	.	.	CSVAPSGKLNEKLFF	TGCAGCGTTGCCCCGTCGGGAAAACTTAATGAAAAACTGTTTTTT
TRBV10-3	TRBJ2-2	.	.	CAINQNTGELFF	TGTGCCATCAATCAGAACACCGGGGAGCTGTTTTTT
TRBV18	TRBJ1-4	.	.	CASSPGPTEKLFF	TGTGCCAGCTCACCGGGACCAACAGAAAAACTGTTTTTT
TRBV19	TRBJ2-3	TRBD2	.	CATLAISGGASTQYF	TGTGCCACGTTGGCGATTAGCGGGGGGGCAAGTACGCAGTATTTT
TRBV27	TRBJ2-7	.	.	CASSTTASYEQYF	TGTGCCAGCAGTACGACAGCTTCCTACGAGCAGTACTTC
TRBV5-1	TRBJ2-7	TRBD1	.	CASSTRDRGGEQYF	TGCGCCAGCAGCACCCGGGACAGGGGAGGCGAGCAGTACTTC
TRBV28	TRBJ2-1	.	.	CASSRGDLDEQFF	TGTGCCAGCAGTCGGGGCGATCTCGATGAGCAGTTCTTC
TRBV6-5	TRBJ1-3	.	.	CASSKQGLSGNTIYF	TGTGCCAGCAGTAAACAGGGCCTCTCTGGAAACACCATATATTTT
TRBV18	TRBJ1-1	.	.	CASSSLRGGTEAFF	TGTGCCAGCTCTTCACTTCGGGGGGGCACTGAAGCTTTCTTT
TRBV6-5	TRBJ2-1	TRBD1	.	CASTADRGHYNEQFF	TGTGCCAGCACTGCGGACAGGGGGCACTACAATGAGCAGTTCTTC
TRBV6-6	TRBJ1-1	.	.	CATGVNTEAFF	TGTGCCACGGGGGTGAACACTGAAGCTTTCTTT
TRBV4-3	TRBJ1-2	.	.	CASSQNSGPKAGYTF	TGCGCCAGCAGCCAAAACTCCGGACCGAAGGCAGGCTACACCTTC
TRBV4-3	TRBJ2-2	.	.	CASSTLKDTGELFF	TGCGCCAGCAGCACGCTAAAAGACACCGGGGAGCTGTTTTTT
TRBV5-1	TRBJ2-3	.	.	CASSPGGITDTQYF	TGCGCCAGCAGCCCGGGGGGCATCACAGATACGCAGTATTTT
TRBV7-8	TRBJ1-5	TRBD1	.	CASSLRGPDQPQHF	TGTGCCAGCAGCTTGAGGGGGCCGGATCAGCCCCAGCATTTT
TRBV4-3	TRBJ2-3	.	.	CASSQVIGSRTDTQYF	TGCGCCAGCAGCCAAGTAATTGGGAGCCGGACAGATACGCAGTATTTT
TRBV29-1	TRBJ2-7	TRBD2	few	CSVAKGTSGNYEQYF	TGCAGCGTTGCCAAGGGTACTAGCGGGAACTACGAGCAGTACTTC
TRBV2	TRBJ2-3	.	few	CASSVWGTDTQYF	TGTGCCAGCAGTGTCTGGGGCACAGATACGCAGTATTTT
TRBV7-8	TRBJ1-2	.	.	CASSFPGDYGYTF	TGTGCCAGCAGCTTCCCGGGAGACTATGGCTACACCTTC
TRBV10-3	TRBJ2-7	TRBD1	.	CASSGQSSYEQYF	TGTGCCAGCTCGGGACAGAGCTCCTACGAGCAGTACTTC
TRBV30	TRBJ1-2	.	.	CAWRGAGYGYTF	TGTGCCTGGAGGGGAGCGGGGTATGGCTACACCTTC
TRBV11-2	TRBJ2-5	TRBD1	.	CASSLSQGAGETQYF	TGTGCCAGCAGCTTATCACAGGGGGCCGGGGAGACCCAGTACTTC
TRBV7-2	TRBJ1-5	.	.	CASSGRGGGQPQHF	TGTGCCAGCAGCGGCCGGGGGGGAGGTCAGCCCCAGCATTTT
TRBV7-3	TRBJ2-2	TRBD1	.	CASSSKGTGNTGELFF	TGTGCCAGCAGCTCAAAAGGGACAGGGAACACCGGGGAGCTGTTTTTT
TRBV5-6	TRBJ1-6	TRBD1	.	CASSLVDRGNSPLHF	TGTGCCAGCAGCTTGGTGGACAGGGGTAATTCACCCCTCCACTTT
TRBV19	TRBJ2-1	.	.	CASSWTSGPLVGNEQFF	TGTGCCAGTAGTTGGACCTCGGGGCCCCTGGTAGGCAATGAGCAGTTCTTC
TRBV6-5	TRBJ1-1	.	.	CASSWGGGYTEAFF	TGTGCCAGCAGTTGGGGCGGAGGGTACACTGAAGCTTTCTTT
TRBV5-1	TRBJ1-1	.	once	CASSFRETEAFF	TGCGCCAGCAGCTTCAGGGAAACTGAAGCTTTCTTT
TRBV7-2	TRBJ2-7	.	.	CASSSPLTYEQYF	TGTGCCAGCAGCTCTCCCCTTACCTACGAGCAGTACTTC
TRBV11-2	TRBJ2-5	TRBD2	.	CASSPGTSFALETQYF	TGTGCCAGCAGCCCCGGGACTAGCTTTGCGTTGGAGACCCAGTACTTC
TRBV21-1	TRBJ1-1	.	.	CASSKDPTASNTEAFF	TGTGCCAGCAGCAAAGATCCGACAGCTTCAAACACTGAAGCTTTCTTT
TRBV9	TRBJ1-1	TRBD1	.	CASSVGGTENTEAFF	TGTGCCAGCAGCGTAGGGGGGACAGAGAACACTGAAGCTTTCTTT
TRBV30	TRBJ1-2	.	.	CAFSPRDYGYTF	TGTGCCTTCTCACCCAGAGACTATGGCTACACCTTC
TRBV5-1	TRBJ1-6	.	.	CASGREGRNSPLHF	TGCGCCAGCGGTCGGGAAGGCAGGAATTCACCCCTCCACTTT